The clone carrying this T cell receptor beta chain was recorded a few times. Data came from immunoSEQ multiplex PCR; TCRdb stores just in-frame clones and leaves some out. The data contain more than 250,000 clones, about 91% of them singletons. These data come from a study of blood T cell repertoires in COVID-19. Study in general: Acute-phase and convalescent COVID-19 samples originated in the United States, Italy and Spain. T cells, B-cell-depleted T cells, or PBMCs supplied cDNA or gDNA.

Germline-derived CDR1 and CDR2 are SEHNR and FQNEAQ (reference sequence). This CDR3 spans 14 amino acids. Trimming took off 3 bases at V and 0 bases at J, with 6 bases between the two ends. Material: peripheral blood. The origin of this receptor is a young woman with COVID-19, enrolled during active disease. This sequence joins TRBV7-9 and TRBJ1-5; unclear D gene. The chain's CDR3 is CASSLRDSNQPQHF. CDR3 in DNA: TGTGCCAGCAGCTTGAGGGATAGCAATCAGCCCCAGCATTTT.